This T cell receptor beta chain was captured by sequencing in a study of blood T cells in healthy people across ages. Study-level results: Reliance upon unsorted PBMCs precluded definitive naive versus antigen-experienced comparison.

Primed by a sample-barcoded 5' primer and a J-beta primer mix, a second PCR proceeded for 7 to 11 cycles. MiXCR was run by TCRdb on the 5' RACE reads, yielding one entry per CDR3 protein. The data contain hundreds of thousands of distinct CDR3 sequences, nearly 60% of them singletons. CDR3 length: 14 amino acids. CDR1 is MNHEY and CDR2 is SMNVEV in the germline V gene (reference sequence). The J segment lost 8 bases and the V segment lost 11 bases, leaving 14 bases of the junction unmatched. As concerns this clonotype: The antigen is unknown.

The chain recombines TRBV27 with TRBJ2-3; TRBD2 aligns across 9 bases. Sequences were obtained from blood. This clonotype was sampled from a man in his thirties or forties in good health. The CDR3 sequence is CAAKQAGGSGTQYF. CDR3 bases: TGTGCCGCTAAGCAAGCGGGGGGATCTGGTACGCAGTATTTT.